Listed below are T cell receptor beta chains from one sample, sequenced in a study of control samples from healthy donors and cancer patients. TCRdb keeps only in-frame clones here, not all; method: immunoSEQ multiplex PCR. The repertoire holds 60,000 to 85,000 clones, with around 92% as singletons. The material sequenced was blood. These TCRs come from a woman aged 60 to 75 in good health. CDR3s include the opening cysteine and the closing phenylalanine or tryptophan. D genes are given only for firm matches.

CDR3 DNA: TGTGCCAGCAGGGGAGGAAGGCAGCCCCAGCATTTT
CDR3 protein: CASRGGRQPQHF
J gene: TRBJ1-5
V gene: TRBV28
D gene: .

CDR3 DNA: TGTGCCAGCACCACCGGGGGCCAGTCGGGCGAGGCAGATACGCAGTATTTT
CDR3 protein: CASTTGGQSGEADTQYF
J gene: TRBJ2-3
V gene: TRBV7-8
D gene: .

CDR3 DNA: TGCGCCAGCAGCCAAGACCCCCTGAGAGGCTACACCTTC
CDR3 protein: CASSQDPLRGYTF
J gene: TRBJ1-2
V gene: TRBV4-1
D gene: .

CDR3 DNA: TGTGCCAGTAGTATAAATATCGGGGTGCGAGAGACCCAGTACTTC
CDR3 protein: CASSINIGVRETQYF
J gene: TRBJ2-5
V gene: TRBV19
D gene: .

CDR3 DNA: TGCAGCGGGTCGGGCGGGATGAACACTGAAGCTTTCTTT
CDR3 protein: CSGSGGMNTEAFF
J gene: TRBJ1-1
V gene: TRBV29-1
D gene: .

CDR3 DNA: TGTGCCAGCAGTGCTCCCTGGGACAGTAGAGAAAAACTGTTTTTT
CDR3 protein: CASSAPWDSREKLFF
J gene: TRBJ1-4
V gene: TRBV6-2/TRBV6-3
D gene: TRBD1

CDR3 DNA: TGTGCCAGCAGCCAGACCAGGAGGGCGGAGACCCAGTACTTC
CDR3 protein: CASSQTRRAETQYF
J gene: TRBJ2-5
V gene: TRBV7-6
D gene: .

CDR3 DNA: TGTGCCAGCAGTTACTCGGGGACAGCCCAGCGTGGCTACACCTTC
CDR3 protein: CASSYSGTAQRGYTF
J gene: TRBJ1-2
V gene: TRBV6-5
D gene: TRBD1

CDR3 DNA: TGTGCCAGCAGTTTGGGGTTTGCCACTGAAGCTTTCTTT
CDR3 protein: CASSLGFATEAFF
J gene: TRBJ1-1
V gene: TRBV28
D gene: .

CDR3 DNA: TGTGCCAGCTCTGGAGGTCGGTGGAGCCTCTATGGCTACACCTTC
CDR3 protein: CASSGGRWSLYGYTF
J gene: TRBJ1-2
V gene: TRBV6-5
D gene: .